These 20 T cell receptor beta chains were all obtained from the same sample, sequenced in a study of blood T cells in healthy people across ages. Combining a sample-barcoded 5' primer with a J-beta primer mix, a second PCR ran for roughly 7 to 11 cycles. TCRdb re-called the 5' RACE reads through MiXCR, storing one row per CDR3 protein. The table shows about a million distinct CDR3 sequences, with about 51% occurring only once. The sample was blood. These receptors originate from a woman in her fifties or sixties in good health.

This clonotype was seen only a few times. The chain has TRBV12-3 or TRBV12-4 and TRBJ2-5; D ambiguous. The V gene lost 3 bases and the J gene lost 1 base, with 9 bases spanning the gap. The CDR3 length is 14 residues. CDR3 in DNA: TGTGCCAGCAGTTTTTTGTCCGTCCAAGAGACCCAGTACTTC. It yields the protein CASSFLSVQETQYF.

The rearrangement links TRBV20-1 to TRBJ2-5; 11 nucleotides agree with TRBD2. The V gene end was trimmed by 4 bases and the J gene end by 5 bases; junction bases not matched to a gene: 9. The V gene's germline CDR1 is DFQATT and CDR2 SNEGSKA (reference sequence). The CDR3 spans 15 residues. The DNA for the CDR3 is TGCAGTGCTAATAGCGGGGGGGCGGAGTGGGAGACCCAGTACTTC. This encodes CSANSGGAEWETQYF.

This sequence joins TRBV7-9 and TRBJ2-1; 11 bases fit TRBD2. After removal of 5 bases from V and 6 bases from J, the junction contained 6 bases not matched to a gene. The CDR3 is made up of 15 amino acids. Germline V gene sequence: CDR1 SEHNR, CDR2 FQNEAQ (reference sequence). CDR3 nucleotides: TGTGCCAGCAGCACGAGGACTAGCGGGCCCAATGAGCAGTTCTTC. It translates to CASSTRTSGPNEQFF.

The chain couples TRBV5-1 to TRBJ2-3; D is unresolved. The V end lost 0 bases, the J end lost 3 bases, and 8 bases lay between the germline ends. This CDR3 has 14 residues. Germline CDR1 is SGHRS and CDR2 is YFSETQ. The CDR3 DNA sequence: TGCGCCAGCAGCTTGGGTCAGGAGACAGATACGCAGTATTTT. It codes for CASSLGQETDTQYF. Using reference TRBV5-1 and TRBJ2-3 for the parts outside the CDR3, the full variable domain is KAGVTQTPRYLIKTRGQQVTLSCSPISGHRSVSWYQQTPGQGLQFLFEYFSETQRNKGNFPGRFSGRQFSNSRSEMNVSTLELGDSALYLCASSLGQETDTQYFGPGTRLTVL.

On this clonotype itself: A much larger clone differs by one base, so this may be a read error. The J gene is TRBJ2-7, the V gene TRBV4-2; 10 bases map to TRBD2. The CDR3 contains 16 residues. The V gene end was trimmed by 1 base and the J gene end by 4 bases; junction bases not matched to a gene: 7. The germline CDR1 and CDR2 sequences are LGHNA and YNFKEQ. The CDR3 spells CASSQARLAGVYEQYF. The CDR3 DNA is TGTGCCAGCAGCCAAGCACGGCTAGCGGGAGTATACGAGCAGTACTTC.

Regarding this clonotype: A read error may account for a junction end that differs from germline. The V and J genes are TRBV6-5 and TRBJ2-2, with 7 bases matching TRBD2. In germline, CDR1 is MNHEY, CDR2 SVGAGI. The CDR3 is made up of 15 amino acids. The CDR3 sequence: CASSYGGRAVGELFF. The DNA of the CDR3 is TGTGCCAGTAGTTACGGTGGGAGGGCCGTCGGGGAGCTGTTTTTT.

This sequence joins TRBV2 and TRBJ2-3; unclear D gene. The CDR3 has 14 amino acids. Trimming took off 0 bases at V and 4 bases at J, with 8 bases between the two ends. The germline CDR1 and CDR2 sequences are SNHLY and FYNNEI. The CDR3 sequence is CASSEAAFADTQYF. The CDR3 nucleotides are TGTGCCAGCAGTGAAGCGGCCTTTGCAGATACGCAGTATTTT.

As for this clonotype: The junction shows a germline mismatch at one end, possibly a read error. This chain links TRBV4-3 with TRBJ2-2; no reliable D call. Germline CDR1 is LGHNA and CDR2 is YSLEER. The CDR3 sequence is 14 residues long. In nucleotides, the CDR3 is TGCGCCAGTAGCCAGCTAGTCTCCACCGGGGAGCTGTTTTTT. This sequence encodes CASSQLVSTGELFF.

The chain joins TRBV12-3 or TRBV12-4 to TRBJ2-1; 8 bases line up with TRBD2. V lost 9 bases to trimming and J lost 6 bases; unmatched junction nucleotides: 7. There are 13 residues in the CDR3. In DNA form, the CDR3 reads TGTGCCAGTAGCGGGAAGAGGATCAATGAGCAGTTCTTC. It translates to CASSGKRINEQFF.

The chain couples TRBV20-1 to TRBJ2-4, with 12 bases lining up with TRBD2. This CDR3 region has 16 residues. In germline, CDR1 is DFQATT, CDR2 SNEGSKA (reference sequence). V lost 6 bases to trimming and J lost 6 bases; unmatched junction nucleotides: 12. The CDR3 protein is CSARRQASGRGNIQYF. The DNA of the CDR3 is TGCAGTGCCCGACGGCAGGCTAGCGGGAGGGGAAACATTCAGTACTTC.

This clonotype was detected a few times. Here the CDR3 DNA reads TGCGCCAGCAGCCAGCGGGAGGCAACAGATACGCAGTATTTT. Protein product: CASSQREATDTQYF. The chain has TRBV4-1 and TRBJ2-3; 8 bases match TRBD2. V lost 3 bases and J lost 3; bases outside the gene matches: 2. The germline CDR1 and CDR2 sequences are MGHRA and YSYEKL. CDR3 length: 14 residues.

The rearrangement joins TRBV24-1 to TRBJ2-1; 10 positions agree with TRBD1. The CDR3 has 14 amino acids. The germline CDR1 and CDR2 sequences are KGHDR and SFDVKD. V dropped 2 bases and J dropped 6; count of bases not matched to a gene: 0. The CDR3, as DNA: TGTGCCACCAGTGATTGGACAGGGGGCAATGAGCAGTTCTTC. Its translation is CATSDWTGGNEQFF.

This clonotype was found a few times. The chain carries TRBV10-3 and TRBJ1-1, with unresolved D. The CDR3 has 15 residues. Trimming removed 0 bases from V and 3 bases from J, with 11 bases in between. The V gene's germline CDR1 is ENHRY and CDR2 SYGVKD. As DNA, the CDR3 is TGTGCCATCAGTGAGTCTCAAGGGAGCTACACTGAAGCTTTCTTT. Translating it yields CAISESQGSYTEAFF.

This clonotype has only a few counts. The chain recombines TRBV4-2 with TRBJ2-7; TRBD2 agrees at 9 bases. Trimming took 4 bases from V and 5 from J; bases not matched to a gene: 6. Per the germline V gene, CDR1 is LGHNA and CDR2 is YNFKEQ. The CDR3 sequence is 14 residues long. The chain's CDR3 is CASSLSGSSNEQYF. CDR3 in DNA: TGTGCCAGCAGCCTTAGCGGGAGTTCCAACGAGCAGTACTTC.

This clonotype was seen more than once but under ten times. The rearrangement joins TRBV28 to TRBJ1-6; the D gene is possibly TRBD1 (5 bases). CDR1 and CDR2 (germline): MDHEN, SYDVKM. Trimming shortened V by 6 bases and J by 3 bases, and 12 bases separated the two germline ends. This CDR3 contains 15 residues. The CDR3: CASRETVHYNSPLHF. The CDR3, as DNA: TGTGCCAGCAGGGAGACAGTTCACTATAATTCACCCCTCCACTTT.

The genes are TRBV29-1 and TRBJ2-7, with D perhaps matching TRBD1 (5 bases). The CDR3 has 12 amino acids. Germline assignment: CDR1 SQVTM and CDR2 ANQGSEA. Trimming removed 8 bases from V and 4 bases from J, with 15 bases in between. Here the CDR3 reads CSLRPREYEQYF. DNA of the CDR3: TGCAGCCTCAGACCCAGGGAATACGAGCAGTACTTC.

In the case of this clonotype: One junction end disagrees with the germline gene, perhaps due to a read error. The chain joins TRBV15 to TRBJ2-5; D possibly corresponds to TRBD2 (5 bases). The CDR3 is 15 residues long. CDR1 and CDR2 (germline): LNHNV, YYDKDF (reference sequence). The CDR3 region is CVTSRDLGVQETQYF. The CDR3 coding sequence is TGTGTCACCAGCAGAGATCTCGGGGTTCAAGAGACCCAGTACTTC.

A few counts support this clonotype. This chain joins TRBV29-1 and TRBJ1-4; D is unclear. The CDR3 sequence is 14 residues long. V lost 5 bases and J lost 6, with 16 bases in between. Germline V gene data show CDR1 as SQVTM and CDR2 as ANQGSEA. The CDR3 sequence: CSVCSTGEDEKLFF. CDR3 sequence (DNA): TGCAGCGTTTGCTCCACCGGGGAGGATGAAAAACTGTTTTTT.

Remarks on this clonotype: Being one base from a much bigger clone, this may be a read error. The V call is TRBV29-1, the J call TRBJ2-7; TRBD2 matches 10 bases. With V trimmed by 7 bases and J by 2 bases, 8 bases remained unmatched. Germline lookup yields CDR1 SQVTM and CDR2 ANQGSEA. The CDR3 extends over 14 amino acids. In DNA form, the CDR3 reads TGCAGCGCCCTACTAGCGGGATCCCCCTACGAGCAGTACTTC. Protein sequence: CSALLAGSPYEQYF.

This clonotype has just a few counts. The rearrangement joins TRBV15 to TRBJ2-1; D gene uncertain. V lost 0 bases and J 8 bases, leaving 17 bases between the germline ends. The CDR3 totals 16 residues. CDR1 and CDR2 (germline): LNHNV, YYDKDF (reference sequence). DNA of the CDR3: TGTGCCACCAGCAGAGATCCGGCCGCCCGGAGTGATGAGCAGTTCTTC. This sequence encodes CATSRDPAARSDEQFF.